This entry lists 17 T cell receptor beta chains sequenced from one sample in a study of T-cell reconstitution after alpha-beta-depleted transplantation in children. The library targeted TCRbeta and was prepared with unique molecular identifiers. TCRdb called the PCR reads again in MiXCR, with one record for every CDR3 protein. The data hold more than 150,000 distinct CDR3 sequences, with less than 15% observed a single time. The sequencing used PBMCs from the stem cell graft donor, collected from the stem cell graft. The source is a human donor who donated a stem cell graft to a child with acute lymphoblastic leukemia.

At least ten counts were recorded for this clonotype. V is TRBV5-1 and J is TRBJ2-5; D is perhaps TRBD1 or TRBD2 (6 bases each). The CDR3 sequence is 13 residues long. Germline V gene lookup returns CDR1 SGHRS and CDR2 YFSETQ. V lost 4 bases and J 2 bases, leaving 9 bases between the germline ends. CDR3 DNA sequence: TGCGCCAGCAGCCAGGGGAGGCAAGAGACCCAGTACTTC. Amino acids: CASSQGRQETQYF.

In this sample, this clonotype turned up many times. This chain links TRBV5-5 with TRBJ2-7; D might be TRBD1 or TRBD2, each matching 5 bases. The V gene lost 3 bases and the J gene lost 6 bases, with 16 bases spanning the gap. In germline, CDR1 is SGHKS, CDR2 YYEKEE (reference sequence). The CDR3 is made up of 14 amino acids. CDR3 coding DNA: TGTGCCAGCAGCTGGGACCCCATGACGGGCGAGCAGTACTTC. The encoded protein is CASSWDPMTGEQYF.

This clonotype has at least ten counts. The gene calls are TRBV7-6 and TRBJ1-6; D remains ambiguous. CDR1 and CDR2 from the germline V gene are SGHVS and FNYEAQ. V was clipped by 3 bases and J by 6 bases, with 9 bases between them. The CDR3 is 14 residues long. The CDR3 DNA follows: TGTGCCAGCAGCTTCCCGGGTCTTAATTCACCCCTCCACTTT. Protein sequence: CASSFPGLNSPLHF. Full variable domain (rest looked up from reference TRBV7-6 and TRBJ1-6): GAGVSQSPRYKVTKRGQDVALRCDPISGHVSLYWYRQALGQGPEFLTYFNYEAQQDKSGLPNDRFSAERPEGSISTLTIQRTEQRDSAMYRCASSFPGLNSPLHFGNGTRLTVT.

This clonotype has a count of ten or more. The rearrangement joins TRBV3-1 to TRBJ1-1; D gene unclear. V lost 0 bases, J lost 10 bases, and 9 bases lay in between. There are 12 residues in the CDR3. Germline V gene data show CDR1 as LGHDT and CDR2 as YNNKEL (reference sequence). CDR3 loop: CASSQEGLGAFF. The DNA of the CDR3 is TGTGCCAGCAGCCAAGAAGGGCTTGGAGCTTTCTTT.

This clonotype was seen a handful of times. The V gene is TRBV29-1, the J gene TRBJ1-1; the match to TRBD1 covers 7 bases. V lost 7 bases, J lost 4 bases, and 12 bases stayed unmatched. CDR3 length equals 14 residues. Germline assignment: CDR1 SQVTM and CDR2 ANQGSEA. CDR3 sequence (DNA): TGCAGCGGACTGACAGGGCGCGATACCACTGAAGCTTTCTTT. It translates to CSGLTGRDTTEAFF. The variable domain in full, completed from reference TRBV29-1 and TRBJ1-1, reads SAVISQKPSRDICQRGTSLTIQCQVDSQVTMMFWYRQQPGQSLTLIATANQGSEATYESGFVIDKFPISRPNLTFSTLTVSNMSPEDSSIYLCSGLTGRDTTEAFFGQGTRLTVV.

This clonotype was counted ten times or more. The chain uses TRBV29-1 and TRBJ2-3; TRBD2 might be the D (5 bases). Trimming stripped 5 bases from V and 4 bases from J, with 19 bases between. The CDR3 loop spans 15 amino acids. Germline CDR1 SQVTM, CDR2 ANQGSEA. The CDR3 loop reads CSVPPWPGGADTQYF. The CDR3 DNA follows: TGCAGCGTTCCCCCCTGGCCCGGAGGCGCAGATACGCAGTATTTT.

This clonotype showed up just a few times. The chain is built from TRBV5-1 and TRBJ2-3; D may be TRBD1 or TRBD2 (6 bases each). The length of the CDR3 is 15 residues. Germline V gene data show CDR1 as SGHRS and CDR2 as YFSETQ. The ends were cut back, 4 bases at V and 5 bases at J, with 17 bases in the middle. In DNA, the CDR3 is TGCGCCAGCAGCCTACCCTGGGGGGCAAAAGATACGCAGTATTTT. The encoded protein is CASSLPWGAKDTQYF.

In its sample, this clonotype was seen many times. This chain uses TRBV7-9 with TRBJ2-7; 9 nucleotides line up with TRBD1. The germline V gene has CDR1 SEHNR and CDR2 FQNEAQ (reference sequence). This CDR3 spans 15 amino acids. J was trimmed by 5 bases and V by 4 bases; bases with no gene match: 9. The CDR3, as DNA: TGTGCCAGCAGCTACCGGGACAGGGACTTACACGAGCAGTACTTC. Protein sequence: CASSYRDRDLHEQYF.

The table lists this clonotype with many counts. The chain couples TRBV20-1 to TRBJ2-1; 9 nucleotides agree with TRBD2. The CDR3 length is 15 residues. Looked up from germline, CDR1 is DFQATT and CDR2 is SNEGSKA (reference sequence). The trim removed 3 bases at V and 8 bases at J, leaving 11 bases unmatched. The CDR3 loop reads CSASLPGLAIHEQFF. CDR3 coding DNA: TGCAGTGCTAGCTTACCGGGACTAGCTATCCATGAGCAGTTCTTC.

Many counts were recorded for this clonotype. The rearrangement links TRBV5-1 to TRBJ2-1; D may be TRBD1 (5 bases). Germline CDR1 SGHRS, CDR2 YFSETQ. The CDR3 runs 17 residues. Trimming left V 0 bases short and J 2 bases short, with 15 bases between. CDR3 bases: TGCGCCAGCAGCTTGGCGTTAGGTCTAGGGGCCTACAATGAGCAGTTCTTC. Translation gives CASSLALGLGAYNEQFF. Together with reference TRBV5-1 and TRBJ2-1, the CDR3 gives the full variable domain: KAGVTQTPRYLIKTRGQQVTLSCSPISGHRSVSWYQQTPGQGLQFLFEYFSETQRNKGNFPGRFSGRQFSNSRSEMNVSTLELGDSALYLCASSLALGLGAYNEQFFGPGTRLTVL.

V is TRBV5-1 and J is TRBJ2-7, with D perhaps matching TRBD2 (5 bases). Germline V gene data show CDR1 as SGHRS and CDR2 as YFSETQ. Trimming took off 0 bases at V and 2 bases at J, with 9 bases between the two ends. The CDR3 is 14 residues long. CDR3 residues: CASSLGGSPYEQYF. The CDR3 DNA reads TGCGCCAGCAGCTTGGGAGGGAGCCCCTACGAGCAGTACTTC. The variable domain in full, with the rest retrieved from reference TRBV5-1 and TRBJ2-7, is KAGVTQTPRYLIKTRGQQVTLSCSPISGHRSVSWYQQTPGQGLQFLFEYFSETQRNKGNFPGRFSGRQFSNSRSEMNVSTLELGDSALYLCASSLGGSPYEQYFGPGTRLTVT.

This clonotype was seen ten or more times. This chain uses TRBV5-1 with TRBJ1-1; TRBD1 might be the D (5 bases). With 0 bases removed from V and 1 base from J, the gap between germline ends came to 10 bases. The CDR3 consists of 15 residues. Germline CDR1 is SGHRS and CDR2 is YFSETQ. The CDR3 protein is CASSLVGTENTEAFF. Written as DNA, the CDR3 is TGCGCCAGCAGCTTGGTGGGGACGGAGAACACTGAAGCTTTCTTT.

V gene TRBV7-9 combines with J gene TRBJ1-6, with 8 bases identical to TRBD1. This CDR3 has 15 amino acids. The ends lost 2 bases at V and 8 bases at J; junction bases unmatched: 5. Germline V gene lookup returns CDR1 SEHNR and CDR2 FQNEAQ (reference sequence). The CDR3 nucleotides are TGTGCCAGCAGCTTAAGTGTGACAGGGGATTCACCCCTCCACTTT. Encoded protein: CASSLSVTGDSPLHF.

This chain connects TRBV18 to TRBJ1-5, with D unclear. The CDR3 has 16 amino acids. Germline values: CDR1 KGHSH, CDR2 LQKENI. Trimming took 1 base from V and 4 from J, leaving 14 bases between them. DNA of the CDR3: TGTGCCAGCTCACCACTGCCCATTCAGAAGAATCAGCCCCAGCATTTT. Encoded protein: CASSPLPIQKNQPQHF.

This clonotype was counted only a few times. The rearrangement uses TRBV19 and TRBJ2-1, with D possibly being TRBD2 (5 bases). The CDR3 extends over 14 amino acids. Germline values: CDR1 LNHDA, CDR2 SQIVND (reference sequence). Trimming removed 8 bases at V and 3 bases at J, with 14 bases between. The CDR3 DNA sequence: TGTGCCAGTTCCATCCTCCGGGACTACAATGAGCAGTTCTTC. Protein sequence: CASSILRDYNEQFF.

This clonotype has a count of ten or more. The V call is TRBV6-5, the J call TRBJ2-5; weak D call: TRBD1 (6 bases). This CDR3 contains 15 residues. Germline CDR1 reads MNHEY; CDR2 reads SVGAGI. V was shortened by 4 bases and J by 3 bases, with 15 bases between the two germline ends. Written as DNA, the CDR3 is TGTGCCAGCAGTTGGATAATACAGGGTGAAGAGACCCAGTACTTC. Amino acids: CASSWIIQGEETQYF.

This clonotype was seen a single time. The V call is TRBV7-9, the J call TRBJ2-1; weak D call: TRBD2 (7 bases). The CDR3 has 15 residues. Trimming cost V 5 bases and J 4 bases, with 15 bases left between them. From germline, CDR1 is SEHNR and CDR2 FQNEAQ (reference sequence). As DNA, the CDR3 is TGTGCCAGCAGCCAGGGGAGCGGGATTTACAATGAGCAGTTCTTC. Its translation is CASSQGSGIYNEQFF.